This TCR beta chain was captured by sequencing in a study of T-cell memory formation after mild COVID-19. TCRdb reprocessed the 5' RACE reads via MiXCR and lists one record per CDR3 protein. Here the sample spans about 250,000 distinct CDR3 sequences, about 16% being singletons. The sequenced material came from PBMCs or a T cell subset sorted from them (not recorded which). The TCR was taken from an adult woman who had mild COVID-19 (a few samples of this study predate the infection). Cell type and time point are not known.

Here the CDR3 reads CASSQSRRQFF. The CDR3 DNA sequence: TGTGCCAGCAGCCAATCGAGGAGGCAGTTCTTC. The chain has TRBV3-1 and TRBJ2-1; no clear D gene. The CDR3 contains 11 residues. V was cut by 2 bases and J by 12 bases, with 8 bases left in between. Per germline, CDR1 LGHDT and CDR2 YNNKEL (reference sequence).